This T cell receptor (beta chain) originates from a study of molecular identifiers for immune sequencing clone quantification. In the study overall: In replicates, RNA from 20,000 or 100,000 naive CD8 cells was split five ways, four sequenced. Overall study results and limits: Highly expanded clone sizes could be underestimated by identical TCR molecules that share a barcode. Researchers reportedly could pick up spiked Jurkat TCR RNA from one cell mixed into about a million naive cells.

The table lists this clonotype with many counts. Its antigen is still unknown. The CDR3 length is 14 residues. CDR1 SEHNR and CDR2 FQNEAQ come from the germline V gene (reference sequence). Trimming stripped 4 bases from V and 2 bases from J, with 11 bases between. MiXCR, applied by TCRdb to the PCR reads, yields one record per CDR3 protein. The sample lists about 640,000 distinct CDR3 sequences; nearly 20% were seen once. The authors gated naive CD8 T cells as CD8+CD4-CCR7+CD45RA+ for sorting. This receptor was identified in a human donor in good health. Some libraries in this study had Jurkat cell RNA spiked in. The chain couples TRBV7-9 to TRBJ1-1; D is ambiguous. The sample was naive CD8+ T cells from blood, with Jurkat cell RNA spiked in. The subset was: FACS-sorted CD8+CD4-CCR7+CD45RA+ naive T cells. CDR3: CASSSPLPNTEAFF. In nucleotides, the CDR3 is TGTGCCAGCAGCTCGCCCTTACCCAACACTGAAGCTTTCTTT.